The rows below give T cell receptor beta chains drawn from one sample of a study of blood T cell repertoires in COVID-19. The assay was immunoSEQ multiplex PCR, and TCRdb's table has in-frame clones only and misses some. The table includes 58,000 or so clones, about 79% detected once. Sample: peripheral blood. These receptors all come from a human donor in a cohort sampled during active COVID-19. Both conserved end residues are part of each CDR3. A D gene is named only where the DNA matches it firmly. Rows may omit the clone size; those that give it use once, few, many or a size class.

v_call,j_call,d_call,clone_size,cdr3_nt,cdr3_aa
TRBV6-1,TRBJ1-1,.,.,TGTGCCAGCAGTGACGGCGGTGATGAAGCTTTCTTT,CASSDGGDEAFF
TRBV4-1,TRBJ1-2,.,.,TGCGCCAGCAGCCAAGATCCCTTAAACTATGGCTACACCTTC,CASSQDPLNYGYTF
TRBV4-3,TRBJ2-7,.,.,TGCGCCAGCAGCCAAGGAGGGGGCGAGCAGTACTTC,CASSQGGGEQYF
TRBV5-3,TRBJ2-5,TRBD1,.,TGTGCCAGAAGCCTGCCGACTTCCGGGACAGGGAACCTCCAAGAGACCCAGTACTTC,CARSLPTSGTGNLQETQYF
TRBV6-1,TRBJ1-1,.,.,TGTGCCAGCAGTGAAGTAAATTGGAGGAACACTGAAGCTTTCTTT,CASSEVNWRNTEAFF
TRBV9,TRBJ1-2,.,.,TGTGCCAGCAGCGCCCGCCGAGTCGGCTATGGCTACACCTTC,CASSARRVGYGYTF
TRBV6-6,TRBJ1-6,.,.,TGTGCCAGCACTATTGCCGGGACATCGAATTCACCCCTCCACTTT,CASTIAGTSNSPLHF
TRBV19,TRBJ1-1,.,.,TGTGCCAGTAGTATCACCGGACTGGGGACTGAAGCTTTCTTT,CASSITGLGTEAFF
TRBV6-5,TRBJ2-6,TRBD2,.,TGTGCCAGCAGGTCGGGGGGATCTGGGGCCAACGTCCTGACTTTC,CASRSGGSGANVLTF
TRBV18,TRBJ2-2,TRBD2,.,TGTGCCAGCTCACCATCTAGCGGATCGAACACCGGGGAGCTGTTTTTT,CASSPSSGSNTGELFF
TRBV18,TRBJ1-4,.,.,TGTGCCAGCTCACCAAACCCTCTTAGCGCAACTAATGAAAAACTGTTTTTT,CASSPNPLSATNEKLFF
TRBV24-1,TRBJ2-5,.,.,TGTGCCACCAGTGATTACGCGGGGCCTGAGACCCAGTACTTC,CATSDYAGPETQYF
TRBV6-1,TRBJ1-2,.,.,TGTGCCAGCAGTGAAGCGCAAGGGAGGAGCTTCTATGGCTACACCTTC,CASSEAQGRSFYGYTF
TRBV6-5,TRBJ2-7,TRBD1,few,TGTGCCAGCAGTTACCTGGGACAGGGGAAGTACGAGCAGTACTTC,CASSYLGQGKYEQYF
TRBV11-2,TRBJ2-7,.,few,TGTGCCAGCAGCTTTTCTCCGACAGTCGGCTACGAGCAGTACTTC,CASSFSPTVGYEQYF
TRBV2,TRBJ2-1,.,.,TGTGCCACCGGCGAGGAGGGATTTGGCAATGAGCAGTTCTTC,CATGEEGFGNEQFF
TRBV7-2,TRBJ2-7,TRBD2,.,TGTGCCAGCAGCCCCGGGACTAGTTACGAGCAGTACTTC,CASSPGTSYEQYF
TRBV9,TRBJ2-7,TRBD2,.,TGTGCCAGCAGCTCTAGCGGGAGAGGTGACGAGCAGTACTTC,CASSSSGRGDEQYF
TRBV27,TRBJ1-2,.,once,TGTGCCAGCAGTTTAACCGGGAATAACTATGGCTACACCTTC,CASSLTGNNYGYTF
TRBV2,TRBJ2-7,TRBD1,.,TGTGCCAGCAGCGCCGGGACAGAAGCCTACGAGCAGTACTTC,CASSAGTEAYEQYF
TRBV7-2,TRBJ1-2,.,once,TGTGCCAGCAGCTTAGGAAGGGGTAACTATGGCTACACCTTC,CASSLGRGNYGYTF
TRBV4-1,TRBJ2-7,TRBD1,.,TGCGCCAGCAGTCGCAGACAGGGACAGGGGGCCGAGCAGTACTTC,CASSRRQGQGAEQYF
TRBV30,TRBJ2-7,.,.,TGTGCCTGGAGTGAAGGGGTAGCCTCCTACGAGCAGTACTTC,CAWSEGVASYEQYF
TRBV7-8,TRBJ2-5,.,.,TGTGCCAGCAGCTTAGTTGCCCTAGCGACAGAGACCCAGTACTTC,CASSLVALATETQYF
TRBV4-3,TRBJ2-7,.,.,TGCGCCAGCAGCCAAGATCCCGGGGTCGAGCAGTACTTC,CASSQDPGVEQYF